This TCR beta chain was observed in a study of T cell changes during pregnancy in multiple sclerosis. TCRdb keeps only in-frame clones here, not all; method: immunoSEQ multiplex PCR. The profile shows 60,000 to 70,000 clones, roughly nine tenths of them singletons. The CDR3 has 16 amino acids. V was pared by 1 base and J by 5 bases, with 17 bases between. Germline CDR1 is SEHNR and CDR2 is FQNEAQ (reference sequence). This chain connects TRBV7-9 to TRBJ1-1; D not resolved. Sequenced material: peripheral blood, taken after pregnancy. The receptor's source is a female donor in good health, enrolled as a control in a pregnancy study. CDR3 region: CASSLGVEGKGTEAFF. The CDR3 region has the DNA TGTGCCAGCAGCTTAGGGGTTGAGGGAAAGGGAACTGAAGCTTTCTTT.